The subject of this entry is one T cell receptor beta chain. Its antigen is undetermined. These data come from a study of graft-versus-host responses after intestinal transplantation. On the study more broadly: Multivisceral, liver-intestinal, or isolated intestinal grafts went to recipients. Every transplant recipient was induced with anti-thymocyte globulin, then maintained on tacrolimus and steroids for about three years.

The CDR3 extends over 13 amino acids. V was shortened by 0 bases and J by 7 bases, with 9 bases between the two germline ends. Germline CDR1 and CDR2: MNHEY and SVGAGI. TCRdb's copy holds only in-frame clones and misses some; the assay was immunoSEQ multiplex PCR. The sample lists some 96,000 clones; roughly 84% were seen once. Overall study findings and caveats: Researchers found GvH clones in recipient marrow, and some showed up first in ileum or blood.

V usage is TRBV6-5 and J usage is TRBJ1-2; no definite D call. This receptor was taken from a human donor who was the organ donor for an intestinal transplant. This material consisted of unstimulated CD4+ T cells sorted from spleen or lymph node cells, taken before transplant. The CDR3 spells CASSYSTSSGYTF. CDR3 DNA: TGTGCCAGCAGTTACTCGACTTCTTCTGGCTACACCTTC.